This TCR beta chain comes out of a study of OX40 agonist ivuxolimab in advanced cancers. Data came from immunoSEQ multiplex PCR; TCRdb stores just in-frame clones and leaves some out. Of 30,000 to 40,000 clones in the sample, around four fifths are singletons; the top ten hold less than 25%. The V end was cut by 7 bases, the J end by 4 bases, with 19 bases between. This CDR3 is built from 15 residues. Germline CDR1 and CDR2: PRHDT and FYEKMQ (reference sequence). The sequences come from CD4+ or CD8+ T cells sorted from blood, collected in a trial of the OX40 agonist ivuxolimab. The gene calls are TRBV13 and TRBJ1-2; unclear D gene. The TCR sequence derives from an adult with an advanced solid tumor such as melanoma, head and neck, liver or kidney cancer. As DNA, the CDR3 is TGTGCCAGCACCTTGCGGGCAGAGCTCTTCTATGGCTACACCTTC. Translation gives CASTLRAELFYGYTF.